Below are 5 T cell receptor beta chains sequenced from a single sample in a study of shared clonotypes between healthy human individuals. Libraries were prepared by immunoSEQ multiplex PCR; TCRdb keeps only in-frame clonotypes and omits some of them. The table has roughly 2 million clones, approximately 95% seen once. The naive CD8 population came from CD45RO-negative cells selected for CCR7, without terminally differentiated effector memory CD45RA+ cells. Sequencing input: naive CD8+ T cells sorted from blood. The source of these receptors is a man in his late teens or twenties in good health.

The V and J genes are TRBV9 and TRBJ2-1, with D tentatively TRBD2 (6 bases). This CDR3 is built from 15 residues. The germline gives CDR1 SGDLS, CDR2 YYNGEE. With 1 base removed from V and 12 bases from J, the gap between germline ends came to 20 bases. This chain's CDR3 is CASSVPGGNNEWQFF. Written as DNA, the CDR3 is TGTGCCAGCAGCGTACCCGGCGGGAACAATGAGTGGCAGTTCTTC.

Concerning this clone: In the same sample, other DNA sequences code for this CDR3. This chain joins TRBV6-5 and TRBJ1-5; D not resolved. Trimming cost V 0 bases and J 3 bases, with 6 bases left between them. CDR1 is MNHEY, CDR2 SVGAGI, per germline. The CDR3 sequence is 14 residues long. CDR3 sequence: CASSYSGSNQPQHF. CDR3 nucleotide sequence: TGTGCCAGCAGTTACTCGGGGTCCAATCAGCCCCAGCATTTT.

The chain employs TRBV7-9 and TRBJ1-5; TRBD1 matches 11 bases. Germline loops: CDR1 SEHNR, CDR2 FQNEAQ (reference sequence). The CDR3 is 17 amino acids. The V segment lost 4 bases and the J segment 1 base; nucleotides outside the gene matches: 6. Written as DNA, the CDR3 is TGTGCCAGCAGCTCAACGGGACAGGGGGTCAGCAATCAGCCCCAGCATTTT. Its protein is CASSSTGQGVSNQPQHF.

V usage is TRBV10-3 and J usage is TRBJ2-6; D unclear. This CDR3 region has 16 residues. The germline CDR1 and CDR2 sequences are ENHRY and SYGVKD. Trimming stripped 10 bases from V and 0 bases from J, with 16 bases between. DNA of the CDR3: TGTGCCACCCATACCACGGAACTCTCTGGGGCCAACGTCCTGACTTTC. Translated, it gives CATHTTELSGANVLTF.

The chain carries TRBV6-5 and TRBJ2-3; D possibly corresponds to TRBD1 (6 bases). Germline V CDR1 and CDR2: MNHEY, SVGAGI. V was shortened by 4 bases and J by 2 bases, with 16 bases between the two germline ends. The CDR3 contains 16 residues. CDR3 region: CASSSRRDILTDTQYF. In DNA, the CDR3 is TGTGCCAGCAGTTCACGAAGGGACATTCTCACAGATACGCAGTATTTT.